Here is one T cell receptor (beta chain) with its context. The antigen is undetermined. This entry belongs to a study of cytomegalovirus exposure and HLA in healthy donors. Whole-study results and caveats: Cytomegalovirus-associated status was assigned to roughly 160 TCR beta chains. Reported findings show TCR beta sequences accurately forecast HLA-A and HLA-B alleles in most subjects.

Regarding donors, all were healthy bone marrow donors. PCR amplification relied on 60 Vbeta primers (plus 13 Jbeta primers). Assay used: immunoSEQ multiplex PCR; TCRdb lists only in-frame clones, some missing. The table lists approximately 110,000 clones, roughly 80% of them singletons. Germline-derived CDR1 and CDR2 are KGHSH and LQKENI. The CDR3 runs 13 residues. V shed 0 bases and J shed 5 bases, with 7 bases lying between them. The material sequenced was PBMCs. The chain employs TRBV18 and TRBJ2-5, with no clear D. This TCR was recovered from a man aged 25 to 45 in good health and CMV-seropositive. Here the CDR3 reads CASSPPEMETQYF. As DNA, the CDR3 is TGTGCCAGCTCACCACCGGAGATGGAGACCCAGTACTTC. The full variable domain, completed using reference TRBV18 and TRBJ2-5, is NAGVMQNPRHLVRRRGQEARLRCSPMKGHSHVYWYRQLPEEGLKFMVYLQKENIIDESGMPKERFSAEFPKEGPSILRIQQVVRGDSAAYFCASSPPEMETQYFGPGTRLLVL.